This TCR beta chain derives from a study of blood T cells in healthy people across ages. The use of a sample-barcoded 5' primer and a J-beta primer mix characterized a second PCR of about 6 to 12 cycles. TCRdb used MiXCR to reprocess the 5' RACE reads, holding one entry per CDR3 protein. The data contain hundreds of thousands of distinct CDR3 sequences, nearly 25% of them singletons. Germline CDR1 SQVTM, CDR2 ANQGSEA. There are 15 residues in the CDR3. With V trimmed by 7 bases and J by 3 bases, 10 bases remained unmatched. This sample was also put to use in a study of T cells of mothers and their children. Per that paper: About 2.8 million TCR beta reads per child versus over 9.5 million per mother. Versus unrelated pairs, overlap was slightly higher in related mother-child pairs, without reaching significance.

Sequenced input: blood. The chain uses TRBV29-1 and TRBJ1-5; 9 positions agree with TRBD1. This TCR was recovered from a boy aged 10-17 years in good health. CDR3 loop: CSAMSGTGNNQPQHF. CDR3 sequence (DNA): TGCAGCGCCATGTCCGGGACAGGGAACAATCAGCCCCAGCATTTT.